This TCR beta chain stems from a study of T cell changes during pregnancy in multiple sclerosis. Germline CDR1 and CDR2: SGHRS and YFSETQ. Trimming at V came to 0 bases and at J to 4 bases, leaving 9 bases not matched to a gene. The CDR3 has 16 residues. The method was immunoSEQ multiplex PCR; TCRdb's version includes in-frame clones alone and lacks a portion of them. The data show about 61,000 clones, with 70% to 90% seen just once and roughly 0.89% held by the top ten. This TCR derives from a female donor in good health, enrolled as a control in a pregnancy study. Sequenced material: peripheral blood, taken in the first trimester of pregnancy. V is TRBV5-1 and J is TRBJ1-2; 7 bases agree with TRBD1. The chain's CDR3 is CASSLVGWGDSYGYTF. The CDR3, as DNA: TGCGCCAGCAGCTTGGTAGGATGGGGGGACAGCTATGGCTACACCTTC.